This T cell receptor (beta chain) appears in the sequencing data of a study of Ad26.COV2.S vaccination and SARS-CoV-2 variants. Method: immunoSEQ multiplex PCR; TCRdb's copy keeps in-frame clones and lacks some. The data contain some 250,000 clones, 88% of them singletons. Between the trimmed V and J ends, which lost 3 bases and 5 bases, there was a span of 16 bases. Germline V gene data show CDR1 as KGHDR and CDR2 as SFDVKD. CDR3 length: 16 amino acids. The treatment was: about 20 received Ad26.COV2.S at low or high dose, single or two shots; roughly 5 received placebo; per-sample allocation not given. Collection of samples fell on day 63 after the first vaccine or placebo injection.

This TCR came from a person between 18 and 65 years old who received the Ad26.COV2.S COVID-19 vaccine or a placebo. The chain recombines TRBV24-1 with TRBJ2-1, with a weak D call TRBD2 (6 bases). Source: peripheral blood, taken in a trial of Ad26.COV2.S vaccine versus placebo. CDR3 in DNA: TGTGCCACCAGTGATCCGCGGGGCGAGACTAACAATGAGCAGTTCTTC. Amino acids: CATSDPRGETNNEQFF.